This T cell receptor beta chain emerged from a study of response to subunit inactivated influenza vaccine. TCRdb reprocessed the RT-PCR reads via MiXCR and lists one record per CDR3 protein. The sample yields about 180,000 distinct CDR3 sequences, approximately 12% seen once. As to this clonotype: Its antigen is as yet unknown.

Overall study findings and caveats: Seasonal influenza vaccination, on each occasion, was suggested by the authors to recruit few new T cells.

Trimming shortened V by 1 base and J by 5 bases, and 15 bases separated the two germline ends. The CDR3 runs 15 residues. Germline CDR1 reads SGHAT; CDR2 reads FQNNGV. This sequence originates from a man between 50 and 70 years old who received an inactivated influenza vaccine. V gene TRBV11-2 combines with J gene TRBJ2-7; D is unresolved. Sequencing used CD8+ T cells sorted from PBMCs, obtained less than 30 months after vaccination. The CDR3 DNA sequence: TGTGCCAGCAGCTTAGGTTATCCGGGTAGCCACGAGCAGTACTTC. It encodes CASSLGYPGSHEQYF.